The 20 T cell receptor beta chains presented below share a single source sample, sequenced in a study of blood T cells in healthy people across ages. A second about 6 to 11 cycle PCR used barcoded and J-beta primers. From the 5' RACE reads, TCRdb called clonotypes with MiXCR, one entry per CDR3 protein. The sample shows 700,000 or so distinct CDR3 sequences, 22% of them seen only once. Specimen: blood. These receptors were obtained from a man in his 70s in good health.

This clonotype was counted ten times or more. This chain connects TRBV4-1 to TRBJ1-4; unclear D gene. This CDR3 is 15 amino acids long. V was cut by 0 bases and J by 4 bases, with 9 bases left in between. The germline CDR1 and CDR2 sequences are MGHRA and YSYEKL. The CDR3 loop reads CASSQDPGYNEKLFF. Written as DNA, the CDR3 is TGCGCCAGCAGCCAAGATCCCGGGTATAATGAAAAACTGTTTTTT.

The chain carries TRBV7-2 and TRBJ1-4, with a possible D match to TRBD1 (6 bases). V gave up 2 bases and J gave up 5 bases, with 18 bases separating them. CDR1 SGHTA and CDR2 FQGNSA come from the germline V gene. This CDR3 is 17 amino acids long. CDR3 sequence: CASSLMGGGQGNEKLFF. In DNA, the CDR3 is TGTGCCAGCAGCTTAATGGGCGGCGGGCAGGGGAATGAAAAACTGTTTTTT.

This chain joins TRBV20-1 and TRBJ1-2; D perhaps matches TRBD1 (5 bases). Germline lookup yields CDR1 DFQATT and CDR2 SNEGSKA (reference sequence). The germline V and J ends were trimmed by 6 bases and 9 bases, with 17 bases remaining between them. The CDR3 covers 12 residues. CDR3 sequence (DNA): TGCAGTGCCCCTATGGCCAGGGCCAGCTACACCTTC. The encoded protein is CSAPMARASYTF.

The sample holds a few counts of this clonotype. This chain connects TRBV5-1 to TRBJ2-7; D gene ambiguous. The CDR3 extends over 14 amino acids. V lost 1 base, J lost 0 bases, and 8 bases lay in between. CDR1 is SGHRS and CDR2 is YFSETQ in the germline V gene. The CDR3 DNA reads as TGCGCCAGCAGCTTGACCGAGAACTCCTACGAGCAGTACTTC. It encodes CASSLTENSYEQYF.

This clonotype was detected only a few times. This rearrangement joins TRBV30 to TRBJ1-1, with D possibly being TRBD1 (5 bases). The germline CDR1 and CDR2 sequences are GTSNPN and SVGIG (reference sequence). This CDR3 spans 12 amino acids. Trimming removed 5 bases from V and 1 base from J, with 8 bases in between. CDR3 in DNA: TGTGCCTGGGGGGACGGGAACACTGAAGCTTTCTTT. It specifies CAWGDGNTEAFF.

This rearrangement joins TRBV2 to TRBJ2-3, with D possibly matching TRBD1 (5 bases). The DNA matches TRBJ1-5 better at its end, which makes the J call doubtful. Germline V gives CDR1 SNHLY, CDR2 FYNNEI. This CDR3 region has 17 residues. DNA of the CDR3: TGTGCCAGCTCTGGACCCGGGACTAGCGGGACCACAGATACGCAGCATTTT. Amino acids: CASSGPGTSGTTDTQHF.

The J gene is TRBJ1-5, the V gene TRBV9, with D perhaps TRBD1 (5 bases). V lost 4 bases, J lost 4 bases, and 18 bases lay in between. The germline CDR1 and CDR2 sequences are SGDLS and YYNGEE. The CDR3 is made up of 16 amino acids. The CDR3 nucleotides are TGTGCCAGCAGCTCTCGGCCTTCCGAGGGGAATCAGCCCCAGCATTTT. Its protein is CASSSRPSEGNQPQHF.

This clonotype was seen ten or more times. V usage is TRBV6-5 and J usage is TRBJ2-7, with D perhaps TRBD1 (5 bases). This CDR3 spans 14 amino acids. Germline CDR1 reads MNHEY; CDR2 reads SVGAGI. V lost 6 bases and J 0 bases, leaving 12 bases between the germline ends. DNA for the CDR3: TGTGCCAGCAGCCGGACACGGACCTCCTACGAGCAGTACTTC. This gives the protein CASSRTRTSYEQYF.

CDR3 region: CASKRGAATNEQFF. CDR3 nucleotide sequence: TGTGCCAGCAAGCGCGGGGCCGCAACCAATGAGCAGTTCTTC. This sequence joins TRBV6-5 and TRBJ2-5; TRBD2 might be the D (6 bases). The J call may be faulty, since TRBJ2-1 better matches the DNA end. This CDR3 region has 14 residues. Per the germline V gene, CDR1 is MNHEY and CDR2 is SVGAGI.

The rearrangement joins TRBV20-1 to TRBJ2-3; D is undetermined. The germline gives CDR1 DFQATT, CDR2 SNEGSKA (reference sequence). The CDR3 loop spans 12 amino acids. V was cut by 3 bases and J by 6 bases, with 10 bases left in between. The CDR3 is CSARVLGDTQYF. The DNA of the CDR3 is TGCAGTGCTAGGGTTCTGGGGGATACGCAGTATTTT.

The chain carries TRBV24-1 and TRBJ2-7; TRBD1 matches at 8 bases. Germline V gene sequence: CDR1 KGHDR, CDR2 SFDVKD. V gave up 2 bases and J gave up 1 base; unmatched junction bases: 3. The CDR3 sequence is 15 residues long. The DNA for the CDR3 is TGTGCCACCAGTGATTCCGGGACAGGTTCCTACGAGCAGTACTTC. Amino acid sequence: CATSDSGTGSYEQYF.

The rearrangement uses TRBV20-1 and TRBJ1-5; no definite D call. Trimming removed 2 bases from V and 1 base from J, with 9 bases in between. Looked up from germline, CDR1 is DFQATT and CDR2 is SNEGSKA (reference sequence). The CDR3 runs to 14 residues. CDR3 residues: CSARKDASNQPQHF. The CDR3 bases are TGCAGTGCTAGAAAGGACGCAAGCAATCAGCCCCAGCATTTT.

This clonotype was observed a handful of times. The chain couples TRBV2 to TRBJ2-5; TRBD1 or TRBD2 may be the D gene (6 bases each). This CDR3 has 16 residues. V was pared by 3 bases and J by 4 bases, with 18 bases between. Germline V lookup: CDR1 SNHLY, CDR2 FYNNEI. The CDR3 loop reads CASSDRRGAVGETQYF. In DNA form, the CDR3 reads TGTGCCAGCAGTGACCGTAGGGGGGCTGTAGGAGAGACCCAGTACTTC.

This clonotype was detected only a few times. V usage is TRBV28 and J usage is TRBJ2-7; TRBD1 aligns across 8 bases. V lost 5 bases to trimming and J lost 1 base; unmatched junction nucleotides: 7. CDR3 size: 15 residues. CDR1 and CDR2 from the germline V gene are MDHEN and SYDVKM. DNA for the CDR3: TGTGCCAGCAGTCCGGGACAGGACCCTTCCTACGAGCAGTACGTC. Amino acid sequence: CASSPGQDPSYEQYV.

The rearrangement joins TRBV20-1 to TRBJ2-1; no clear D gene. The CDR3 length is 14 residues. Germline V gene data show CDR1 as DFQATT and CDR2 as SNEGSKA (reference sequence). The ends were cut back, 1 base at V and 6 bases at J, with 13 bases in the middle. CDR3 protein: CSARAPRSVNEQFF. The CDR3 region has the DNA TGCAGTGCTAGAGCCCCCAGGTCGGTCAATGAGCAGTTCTTC.

The V call is TRBV5-1, the J call TRBJ2-5; D gene unclear. CDR1 and CDR2 (germline): SGHRS, YFSETQ. The V and J ends lost 0 bases and 2 bases respectively, with 8 bases between them. The CDR3 has 14 amino acids. CDR3 nucleotides: TGCGCCAGCAGCTTGGAGCCTACTCAAGAGACCCAGTACTTC. Protein sequence: CASSLEPTQETQYF. Supplemented by reference TRBV5-1 and TRBJ2-5, the full variable domain reads KAGVTQTPRYLIKTRGQQVTLSCSPISGHRSVSWYQQTPGQGLQFLFEYFSETQRNKGNFPGRFSGRQFSNSRSEMNVSTLELGDSALYLCASSLEPTQETQYFGPGTRLLVL.

V and J are TRBV29-1 and TRBJ2-3; 7 nucleotides match TRBD2. This CDR3 comprises 14 residues. In germline, CDR1 is SQVTM, CDR2 ANQGSEA. With V trimmed by 6 bases and J by 7 bases, 13 bases remained unmatched. The CDR3 region is CSVEPAGLTHTQYF. CDR3 bases: TGCAGCGTAGAACCAGCGGGACTCACGCATACGCAGTATTTT.

The chain joins TRBV6-6 to TRBJ2-1; perhaps D is TRBD1 or TRBD2 (5 bases each). The V end lost 0 bases, the J end lost 7 bases, and 7 bases lay between the germline ends. The CDR3 spans 13 residues. Germline V gene lookup returns CDR1 MNHNY and CDR2 SVGAGI (reference sequence). CDR3 sequence (DNA): TGTGCCAGCAGTTACTCGGGGGAGAATGAGCAGTTCTTC. Its translation is CASSYSGENEQFF.

In its sample, this clonotype was seen many times. The rearrangement joins TRBV5-1 to TRBJ2-3; 10 nucleotides align to TRBD2. Germline V lookup: CDR1 SGHRS, CDR2 YFSETQ. V lost 0 bases to trimming and J lost 1 base; unmatched junction nucleotides: 2. There are 16 residues in the CDR3. The DNA for the CDR3 is TGCGCCAGCAGCTTGGCCGGGACTAGCGGCACAGATACGCAGTATTTT. It encodes CASSLAGTSGTDTQYF.

V is TRBV7-2 and J is TRBJ2-5; 12 bases agree with TRBD1. The tail of the sequence fits TRBJ2-7 better, so the J call may be wrong. This CDR3 spans 17 amino acids. Germline CDR1 SGHTA, CDR2 FQGNSA. The CDR3 bases are TGTGCCAGCAGCCCGCGCACCGGGACAGGGGGCTTTTACGAGCAGTACTTC. The encoded protein is CASSPRTGTGGFYEQYF.